This T cell receptor (beta chain) stems from a study of cytomegalovirus exposure and HLA in healthy donors. Germline V gene sequence: CDR1 SQVTM, CDR2 ANQGSEA. The CDR3 is made up of 15 amino acids. The ends lost 4 bases at V and 0 bases at J; junction bases unmatched: 6. This PCR relied on a set of 60 Vbeta primers and 13 Jbeta primers. Generated by immunoSEQ multiplex PCR, the TCRdb table keeps only in-frame clones and is missing some. The sample carries tens of thousands of clones, around 79% recorded once. The sequenced material came from PBMCs. V and J are TRBV29-1 and TRBJ2-4, with TRBD1 matching over 7 bases. The receptor comes from a woman aged 40 to 50 in good health and CMV-seropositive. The CDR3 region is CSVVTGPLAKNIQYF. The CDR3 DNA reads as TGCAGCGTTGTGACAGGGCCCTTAGCCAAAAACATTCAGTACTTC.